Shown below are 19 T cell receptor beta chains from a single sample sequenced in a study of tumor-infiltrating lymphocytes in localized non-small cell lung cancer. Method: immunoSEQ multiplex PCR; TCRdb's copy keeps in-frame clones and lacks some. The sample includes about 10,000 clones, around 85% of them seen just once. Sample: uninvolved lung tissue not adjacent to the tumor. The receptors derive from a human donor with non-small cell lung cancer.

CDR3: CASSLPGLGRQTQYF. The CDR3 nucleotides are TGTGCCAGCAGCTTACCCGGACTAGGGCGGCAGACCCAGTACTTC. V is TRBV7-9 and J is TRBJ2-5, with 7 bases lining up with TRBD2. This CDR3 has 15 amino acids. J was trimmed by 6 bases and V by 2 bases; bases with no gene match: 9. Germline assignment: CDR1 SEHNR and CDR2 FQNEAQ (reference sequence).

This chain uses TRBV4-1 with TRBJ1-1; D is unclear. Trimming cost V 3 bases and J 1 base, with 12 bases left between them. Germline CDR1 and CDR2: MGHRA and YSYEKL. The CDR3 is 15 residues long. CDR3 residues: CASSHFGRENTEAFF. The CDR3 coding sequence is TGCGCCAGCAGCCATTTCGGCAGAGAGAACACTGAAGCTTTCTTT.

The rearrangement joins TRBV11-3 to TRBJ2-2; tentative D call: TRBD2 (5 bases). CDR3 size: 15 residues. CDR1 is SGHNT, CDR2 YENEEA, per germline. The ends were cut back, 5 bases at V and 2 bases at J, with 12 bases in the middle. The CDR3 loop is CASSGPGINTGELFF. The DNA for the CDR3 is TGTGCCAGCAGCGGCCCGGGGATCAACACCGGGGAGCTGTTTTTT.

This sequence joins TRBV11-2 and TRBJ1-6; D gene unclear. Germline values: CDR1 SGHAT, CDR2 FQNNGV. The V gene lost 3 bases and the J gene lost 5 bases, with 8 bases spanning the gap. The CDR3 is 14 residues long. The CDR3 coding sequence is TGTGCCAGCAGCTTCGACCAGAATAATTCACCCCTCCACTTT. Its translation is CASSFDQNNSPLHF.

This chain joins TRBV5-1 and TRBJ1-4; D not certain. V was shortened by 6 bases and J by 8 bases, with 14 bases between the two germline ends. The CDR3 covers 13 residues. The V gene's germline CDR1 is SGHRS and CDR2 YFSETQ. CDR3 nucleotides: TGCGCCAGCACCTCAGAGACAAGGGAAAAACTGTTTTTT. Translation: CASTSETREKLFF.

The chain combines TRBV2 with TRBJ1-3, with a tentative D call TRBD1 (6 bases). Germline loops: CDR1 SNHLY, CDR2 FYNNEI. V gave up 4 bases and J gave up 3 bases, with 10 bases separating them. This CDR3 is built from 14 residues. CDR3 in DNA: TGTGCCAGCAGTGGACAGGCTTATGGAAACACCATATATTTT. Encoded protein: CASSGQAYGNTIYF. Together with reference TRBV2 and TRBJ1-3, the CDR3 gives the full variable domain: EPEVTQTPSHQVTQMGQEVILRCVPISNHLYFYWYRQILGQKVEFLVSFYNNEISEKSEIFDDQFSVERPDGSNFTLKIRSTKLEDSAMYFCASSGQAYGNTIYFGEGSWLTVV.

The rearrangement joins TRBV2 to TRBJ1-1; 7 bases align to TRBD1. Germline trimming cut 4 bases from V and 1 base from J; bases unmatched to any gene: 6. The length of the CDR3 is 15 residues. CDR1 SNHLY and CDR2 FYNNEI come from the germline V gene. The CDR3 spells CASSVSGTANTEAFF. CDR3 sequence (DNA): TGTGCCAGCAGTGTCTCCGGGACAGCGAACACTGAAGCTTTCTTT.

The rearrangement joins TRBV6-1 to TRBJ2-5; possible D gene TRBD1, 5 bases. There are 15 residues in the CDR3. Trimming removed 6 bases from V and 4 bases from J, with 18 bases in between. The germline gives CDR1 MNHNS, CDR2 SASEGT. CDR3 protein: CASSPQGRVGETQYF. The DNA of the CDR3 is TGTGCCAGCAGCCCCCAGGGAAGGGTCGGAGAGACCCAGTACTTC.

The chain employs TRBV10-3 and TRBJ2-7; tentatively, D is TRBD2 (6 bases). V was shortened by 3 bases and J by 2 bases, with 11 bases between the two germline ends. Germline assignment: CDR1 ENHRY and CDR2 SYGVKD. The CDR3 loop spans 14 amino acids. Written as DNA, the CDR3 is TGTGCCATCAGTGATGGGGGGTATGCCTACGAGCAGTACTTC. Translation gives CAISDGGYAYEQYF.

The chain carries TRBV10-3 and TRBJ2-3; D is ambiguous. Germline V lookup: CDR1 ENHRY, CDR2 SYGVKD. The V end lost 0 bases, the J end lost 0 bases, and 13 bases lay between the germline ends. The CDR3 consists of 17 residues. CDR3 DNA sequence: TGTGCCATCAGTGAGTCACCCGGTCTACTCAGCACAGATACGCAGTATTTT. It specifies CAISESPGLLSTDTQYF.

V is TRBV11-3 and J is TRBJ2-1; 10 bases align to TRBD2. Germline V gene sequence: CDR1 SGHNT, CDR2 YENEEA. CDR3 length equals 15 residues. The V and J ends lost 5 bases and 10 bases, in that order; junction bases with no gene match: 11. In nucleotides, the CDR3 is TGTGCCAGCAGCCTCCTAAGCGGGGGGGCGAGGGAGCAGTTCTTC. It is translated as CASSLLSGGAREQFF.

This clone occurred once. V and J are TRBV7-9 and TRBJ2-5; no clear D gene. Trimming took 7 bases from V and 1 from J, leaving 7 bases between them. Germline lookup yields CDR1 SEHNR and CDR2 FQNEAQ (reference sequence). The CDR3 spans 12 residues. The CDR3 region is CASTHSQETQYF. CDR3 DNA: TGTGCCAGCACCCACTCCCAAGAGACCCAGTACTTC.

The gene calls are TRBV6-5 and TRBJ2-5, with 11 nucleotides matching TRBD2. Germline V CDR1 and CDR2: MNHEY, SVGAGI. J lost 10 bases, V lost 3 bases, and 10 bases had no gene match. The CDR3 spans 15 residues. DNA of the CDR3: TGTGCCAGCAGTTATGGAACTAGCGGGGGTGGTGACCAGTACTTC. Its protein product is CASSYGTSGGGDQYF.

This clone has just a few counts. CDR3 amino acids: CASSPYGTASSDNEKLFF. CDR3 in DNA: TGTGCCAGCAGCCCTTACGGGACAGCGTCCTCCGATAATGAAAAACTGTTTTTT. The chain employs TRBV7-9 and TRBJ1-4; 7 bases are a match to TRBD1. Germline CDR1 reads SEHNR; CDR2 reads FQNEAQ (reference sequence). The CDR3 has 18 residues. With V trimmed by 5 bases and J by 4 bases, 16 bases remained unmatched. The full variable domain, its missing parts supplied by reference TRBV7-9 and TRBJ1-4, is DTGVSQNPRHKITKRGQNVTFRCDPISEHNRLYWYRQTLGQGPEFLTYFQNEAQLEKSRLLSDRFSAERPKGSFSTLEIQRTEQGDSAMYLCASSPYGTASSDNEKLFFGSGTQLSVL.

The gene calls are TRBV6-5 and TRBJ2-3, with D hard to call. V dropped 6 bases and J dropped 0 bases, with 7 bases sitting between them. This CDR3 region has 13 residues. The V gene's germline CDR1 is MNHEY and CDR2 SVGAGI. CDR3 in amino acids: CASRGPSTDTQYF. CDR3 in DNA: TGTGCCAGCAGGGGCCCTAGCACAGATACGCAGTATTTT.

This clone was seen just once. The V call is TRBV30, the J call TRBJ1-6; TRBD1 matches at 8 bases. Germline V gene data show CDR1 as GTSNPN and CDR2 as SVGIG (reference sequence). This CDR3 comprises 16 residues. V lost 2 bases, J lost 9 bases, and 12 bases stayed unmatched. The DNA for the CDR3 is TGTGCCTGGAGTTTGTACCCGGGACAGGTCCTTTCACCCCTCCACTTT. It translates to CAWSLYPGQVLSPLHF.

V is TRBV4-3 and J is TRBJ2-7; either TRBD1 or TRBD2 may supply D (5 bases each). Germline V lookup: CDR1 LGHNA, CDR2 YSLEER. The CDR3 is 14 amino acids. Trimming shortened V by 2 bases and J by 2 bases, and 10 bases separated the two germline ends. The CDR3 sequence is CASSQRDGPYEQYF. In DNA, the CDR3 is TGCGCCAGCAGCCAAAGGGACGGACCCTACGAGCAGTACTTC.

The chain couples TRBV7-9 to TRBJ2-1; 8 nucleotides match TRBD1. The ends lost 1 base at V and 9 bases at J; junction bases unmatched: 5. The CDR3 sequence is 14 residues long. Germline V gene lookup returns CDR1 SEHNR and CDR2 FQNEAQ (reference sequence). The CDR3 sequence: CASSLVAGGSEQFF. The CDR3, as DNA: TGTGCCAGCAGCTTAGTTGCAGGGGGCAGTGAGCAGTTCTTC.

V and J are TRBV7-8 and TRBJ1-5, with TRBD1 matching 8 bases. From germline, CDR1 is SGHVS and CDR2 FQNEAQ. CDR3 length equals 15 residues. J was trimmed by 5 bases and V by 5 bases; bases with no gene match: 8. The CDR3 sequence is CASSTIAGGHQPQHF. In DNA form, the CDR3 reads TGTGCCAGCAGCACGATAGCAGGGGGCCATCAGCCCCAGCATTTT.